What follows are 8 T cell receptor beta chains derived from one specimen sequenced in a study of T cell clonality in common variable immunodeficiency. Clones were sequenced by immunoSEQ multiplex PCR, and TCRdb holds only the in-frame ones, with some missing. In total the sample includes roughly 34,000 clones, none of them seen once. These receptors' targets are unknown. Study findings and constraints: In common variable immunodeficiency, TCR beta chains reportedly carried fewer deletions and N-nucleotide insertions.

The sequenced sample consisted of peripheral blood mononuclear cells. Receptor source: a human donor with common variable immunodeficiency.

This clone has at least ten counts. The chain's CDR3 is CASSLAGGDGYTF. The sequenced part of the CDR3 DNA is TGTGCCAGCAGCTTAGCAGGGGGTGATGGC. V gene TRBV7-8 combines with J gene TRBJ1-2, with D maybe TRBD1 (6 bases). The CDR3 end falls 3 residues outside the read, so it is completed with the germline J gene. Per the germline V gene, CDR1 is SGHVS and CDR2 is FQNEAQ. The CDR3 contains 13 residues. Trimming cost V 0 bases and J 6 bases, with 8 bases left between them.

This clone was recorded a few times. Coverage ceases 3 residues before the CDR3 finishes, and the germline J gene fills in the end. The chain couples TRBV7-6 to TRBJ2-3, with D perhaps TRBD1 (6 bases). Deletions cut 2 bases from V and 4 bases from J, with 7 bases between. The CDR3 has 13 residues. The germline CDR1 and CDR2 sequences are SGHVS and FNYEAQ. The CDR3 region is CASSLKGADTQYF. The sequenced CDR3 bases are TGTGCCAGCAGCTTAAAGGGGGCAGATACG.

A few counts support this clone. The read halts 3 residues ahead of the CDR3 end, with the missing end drawn from the germline J gene. This sequence joins TRBV7-6 and TRBJ2-4; tentatively, D is TRBD2 (5 bases). Germline V gene sequence: CDR1 SGHVS, CDR2 FNYEAQ. The CDR3 consists of 14 residues. Deletions cut 1 base from V and 6 bases from J, with 10 bases between. CDR3 amino acids: CASSLDGEGNIQYF. The sequenced CDR3 bases are TGTGCCAGCAGCTTAGATGGTGAGGGAAACATT.

The table lists this clone with a few counts. The CDR3 extends 3 residues past the end of the read, so its final part is completed from the germline J gene. The chain employs TRBV7-8 and TRBJ1-6; TRBD1 might be the D (5 bases). The CDR3 sequence is 15 residues long. Deletions cut 4 bases from V and 3 bases from J, with 10 bases between. CDR1 is SGHVS and CDR2 is FQNEAQ in the germline V gene. The CDR3 DNA, read in part, is TGTGCCAGCAGCTACCGGGGGAGCTATAATTCACCC. Its protein product is CASSYRGSYNSP. The full CDR3 is CASSYRGSYNSPLHF.

This clone was counted a few times. The sequenced fragment ends 3 residues before the CDR3 boundary, so the rest is inferred from the germline J gene. The rearrangement links TRBV2 to TRBJ2-6; TRBD1 matches at 7 bases. This CDR3 is 14 amino acids long. The V gene end was trimmed by 6 bases and the J gene end by 2 bases; junction bases not matched to a gene: 1. Germline V CDR1 and CDR2: SNHLY, FYNNEI. CDR3 in amino acids: CASRTGAGANVLTF. CDR3 DNA, as far as it was read: TGTGCCAGCAGAACAGGGGCTGGGGCCAACGTC.

This clone has ten or more counts. The CDR3 loop reads CASSLSKGGLRGNEKLFF. CDR3 DNA, as far as it was read: TGTGCCAGCAGTTTATCGAAAGGCGGCTTACGGGGTAATGAAAAA. The chain uses TRBV28 and TRBJ1-4; D ambiguous. The read halts 3 residues ahead of the CDR3 end, with the missing end drawn from the germline J gene. The CDR3 runs 18 residues. Germline CDR1 and CDR2: MDHEN and SYDVKM. V lost 1 base to trimming and J lost 4 bases, with 19 bases between them.

This clone was detected a few times. The CDR3 goes on 3 residues after the read ends, and that part is filled in from the germline J gene. V gene TRBV20-1 combines with J gene TRBJ2-5; D unclear. V was clipped by 3 bases and J by 5 bases, with 4 bases between them. This CDR3 is built from 10 residues. Germline V gene lookup returns CDR1 DFQATT and CDR2 SNEGSKA (reference sequence). The chain's CDR3 is CSARQETQYF. The part of the CDR3 DNA that was read is TGCAGTGCTAGGCAGGAGACC.

At least ten counts were recorded for this clone. The read is 3 residues too short to cover the CDR3 end, so that end is filled in from the germline J gene. V and J are TRBV11-2 and TRBJ2-2; a weak D match, TRBD1 (5 bases). The V and J ends lost 1 base and 3 bases respectively, with 6 bases between them. Germline CDR1 SGHAT, CDR2 FQNNGV. CDR3 length: 14 amino acids. CDR3 sequence: CASSLATDTGELFF. The CDR3 DNA, read in part, is TGTGCCAGCAGCTTAGCGACAGACACCGGGGAG.